This TCR beta chain was captured in a study of OX40 agonist ivuxolimab in advanced cancers. Whole-study context: The patients received agonistic anti-OX40 (CD134) antibody ivuxolimab. General study findings and limits: The expanded peripheral T cells' antigen specificity was not determined. Clonal expansion in partial responders at 0.1-3.0 mg/kg ranked among the lowest.

Concerning this clone itself: The antigen is unknown.

Baseline was the first blood sampling point, followed by cycle 4 day 1 and cycle 7 day 1. Trimming pared 2 bases from V and 4 bases from J, leaving 11 bases between. In germline, CDR1 is MNHNY, CDR2 SVGAGI (reference sequence). The CDR3 runs to 14 residues. Clones were read by immunoSEQ multiplex PCR, and TCRdb kept only the in-frame ones, dropping some. The sample has about 53,000 clones, more than 70% seen once. The material sequenced was CD4+ or CD8+ T cells sorted from blood, taken in a trial of the OX40 agonist ivuxolimab. The receptor was isolated from an adult with an advanced solid tumor such as melanoma, head and neck, liver or kidney cancer. The rearrangement joins TRBV6-6 to TRBJ1-1; D uncertain. In nucleotides, the CDR3 is TGTGCCAGCAGTTACCTAGGGTATTCCACTGAAGCTTTCTTT. Its protein product is CASSYLGYSTEAFF.